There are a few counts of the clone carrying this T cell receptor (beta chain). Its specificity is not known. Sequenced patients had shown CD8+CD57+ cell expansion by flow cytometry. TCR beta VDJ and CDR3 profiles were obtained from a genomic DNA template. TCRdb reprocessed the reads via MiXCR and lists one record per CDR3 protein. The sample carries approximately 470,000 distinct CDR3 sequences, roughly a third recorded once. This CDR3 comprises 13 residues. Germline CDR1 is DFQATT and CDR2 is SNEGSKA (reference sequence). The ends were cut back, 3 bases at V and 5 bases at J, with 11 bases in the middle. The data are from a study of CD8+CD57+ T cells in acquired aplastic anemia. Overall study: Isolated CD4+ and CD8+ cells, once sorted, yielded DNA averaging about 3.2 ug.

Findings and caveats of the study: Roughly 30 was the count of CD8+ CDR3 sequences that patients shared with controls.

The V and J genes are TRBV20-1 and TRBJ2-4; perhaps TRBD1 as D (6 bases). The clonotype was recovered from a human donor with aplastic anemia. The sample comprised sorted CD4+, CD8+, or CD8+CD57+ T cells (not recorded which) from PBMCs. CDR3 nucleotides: TGCAGTGCTAGTTCTAAGGGGGAAAACATTCAGTACTTC. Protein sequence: CSASSKGENIQYF.